The sequence of this T cell receptor (beta chain) was determined in a study of cytomegalovirus exposure and HLA in healthy donors. Findings and limits, study-wide: Among the sequence variants, a highly shared cluster was likely an artifact of sequencing. A further, later analysis showed that HLA-associated TCR beta chains (compared with equally common others) were more clonally expanded. An analysis done earlier found most TCR beta V segments productive about 87% or about 30% of the time.

The CDR3 loop spans 15 amino acids. From germline, CDR1 is LNHDA and CDR2 SQIVND (reference sequence). Trimming took 6 bases from V and 2 from J, leaving 14 bases between them. Comments on this clone: The antigen remains unidentified.

Amplification used 60 Vbeta primers and 13 Jbeta primers. Clones were sequenced by immunoSEQ multiplex PCR, and TCRdb holds only the in-frame ones, with some missing. The sample has some 44,000 clones, around 90% seen once. This receptor was taken from a woman aged 35 to 49 in good health and CMV-seropositive. The sample comprised PBMCs. The genes are TRBV19 and TRBJ1-5; no clear D. The CDR3 sequence: CASRVQANGNQPQHF. For the CDR3, the DNA is TGTGCCAGTAGGGTCCAGGCAAACGGCAATCAGCCCCAGCATTTT. Combining the CDR3 with reference TRBV19 and TRBJ1-5 gives the whole variable domain DGGITQSPKYLFRKEGQNVTLSCEQNLNHDAMYWYRQDPGQGLRLIYYSQIVNDFQKGDIAEGYSVSREKKESFPLTVTSAQKNPTAFYLCASRVQANGNQPQHFGDGTRLSIL.